This section outlines one T cell receptor (beta chain) sequence together with its context. Antigen specificity is unknown. The sample is drawn from a study of CD8 T cells in ankylosing spondylitis. Study-level results: The study looked at matched synovial fluid samples from ankylosing spondylitis patients. Disease-linked clones were reported to be significantly enriched there. In reactive arthritis synovial fluid and blood, some motif variants had been reported before.

A quantitative 5'-RACE method, one with molecular barcodes, was used to make TCR beta libraries. One entry per CDR3 protein, called by TCRdb with MiXCR from the 5' RACE reads. This table holds under 300,000 distinct CDR3 sequences, over 15% found once. The receptor was isolated from a male donor with ankylosing spondylitis or in good health (not recorded which). Sequencing input: blood, either unsorted or a sorted T cell fraction (not recorded which).

CDR3 DNA sequence: TGTGCCAGCAGCCTCAAAGGGTCCGGGAGCAATCAGCCCCAGCATTTT. This translates into CASSLKGSGSNQPQHF. The V and J genes are TRBV5-6 and TRBJ1-5; D is uncertain. This CDR3 contains 16 residues. The germline CDR1 and CDR2 sequences are SGHDT and YYEEEE. Deletions cut 4 bases from V and 1 base from J, with 15 bases between.